The next 5 T cell receptor beta chains were all read from a single sample in a study of response to subunit inactivated influenza vaccine. TCRdb independently ran MiXCR on the RT-PCR reads; one entry per CDR3 protein. The sample consists of hundreds of thousands of distinct CDR3 sequences, around 10% of them appearing once. Separately, the same data were catalogued under a study of T cells expressing NK-cell markers. In that study: A 5'RACE template switching approach incorporating UMIs was used to make TCR beta cDNA.

This specimen consisted of PBMCs from blood, obtained on the day of vaccination. The source of these receptors is a man aged 50 or older who received an inactivated influenza vaccine.

This chain links TRBV28 with TRBJ2-1, with 9 bases matching TRBD1. In germline, CDR1 is MDHEN, CDR2 SYDVKM. The CDR3 has 15 residues. Trimming removed 6 bases from V and 5 bases from J; junction bases left unmatched: 8. DNA of the CDR3: TGTGCCAGCAGCCCAACAGGGGGCTTACACAATGAGCAGTTCTTC. Encoded protein: CASSPTGGLHNEQFF. Combining the CDR3 with reference TRBV28 and TRBJ2-1 gives the whole variable domain DVKVTQSSRYLVKRTGEKVFLECVQDMDHENMFWYRQDPGLGLRLIYFSYDVKMKEKGDIPEGYSVSREKKERFSLILESASTNQTSMYLCASSPTGGLHNEQFFGPGTRLTVL.

This clonotype was seen only a few times. V gene TRBV12-3 or TRBV12-4 combines with J gene TRBJ2-3, with 7 bases identical to TRBD1. With V trimmed by 5 bases and J by 6 bases, 8 bases remained unmatched. This CDR3 is built from 14 residues. The CDR3 nucleotides are TGTGCCAGCAGTGGGGACAGAGAAAAGGATACGCAGTATTTT. It specifies CASSGDREKDTQYF.

The sample holds many counts of this clonotype. The rearrangement links TRBV12-3 or TRBV12-4 to TRBJ2-5; 10 positions agree with TRBD2. The CDR3 spans 15 residues. Unmatched junction bases numbered 5, after V lost 2 bases and J lost 5 bases. The CDR3 loop is CASSLISGGRETQYF. The CDR3 DNA reads TGTGCCAGCAGTTTAATTAGCGGGGGGCGTGAGACCCAGTACTTC.

This clonotype showed up just a few times. V gene TRBV7-2 combines with J gene TRBJ2-1; 8 nucleotides line up with TRBD2. Germline lookup yields CDR1 SGHTA and CDR2 FQGNSA. V shed 1 base and J 2 bases; nucleotides not matched to a gene: 7. CDR3 length: 17 residues. The CDR3 bases are TGTGCCAGCAGCTTAGACGCCGGGGGGGATGCCTACAATGAGCAGTTCTTC. Translated, it gives CASSLDAGGDAYNEQFF.

This chain uses TRBV7-9 with TRBJ2-3; D unresolved. Germline values: CDR1 SEHNR, CDR2 FQNEAQ (reference sequence). Trimming took 5 bases from V and 6 from J, leaving 18 bases between them. The CDR3 loop spans 15 amino acids. The CDR3 bases are TGTGCCAGCAGCGTCCTCAGATTGGGATTTGATACGCAGTATTTT. Protein sequence: CASSVLRLGFDTQYF.